These 5 T cell receptor beta chains originate from one sample sequenced in a study of regulatory T cells in long-lasting Graves disease (dated by TCRdb to the early 2020s). The time point label corresponds to: newly diagnosed GD, antithyroid drugs for less than 3 months. For both TCR sequencing and RNA sequencing, RNA was extracted from PBMCs using TRIzol. The method was multiplex PCR. TCRdb shows the sequencer as Illumina HiSeq 4000. iRepertoire HTBI primers and Arm-PCR amplification of CDR3 regions were used to construct TCR beta libraries. TCRdb reprocessing: public reads trimmed at Q25 with fastp, clones called with MiXCR, in-frame beta chains kept. Each entry is one CDR3 protein sequence, shown with its most common DNA and genes. In this sample the table shows 530,000 or so distinct CDR3 sequences, roughly 12% of which occur a single time. More than 8.5% of the sample is held by the ten biggest clonotypes.

Another study also made use of these data, one on T cells in Graves' hyperthyroidism and ophthalmopathy.

The input for sequencing was peripheral blood mononuclear cells (PBMCs), taken at new diagnosis, from a patient treated with antithyroid drugs. All receptors derive from a young man with Graves disease. Donor details come from another sample of the same person, matched by shared clones.

This chain uses TRBV7-2 with TRBJ2-1; TRBD2 agrees at 8 bases. CDR1 is SGHTA, CDR2 FQGNSA, per germline. The trim removed 2 bases at V and 7 bases at J, leaving 7 bases unmatched. The CDR3 contains 15 residues. CDR3 amino acids: CASSLNGRAQNEQFF. CDR3 DNA sequence: TGTGCCAGCAGCTTAAACGGGAGGGCCCAGAATGAGCAGTTCTTC.

J is TRBJ1-5 and V is TRBV20-1, with D tentatively TRBD1 (5 bases). The length of the CDR3 is 14 residues. Trimming left V 5 bases short and J 2 bases short, with 13 bases between. CDR1 DFQATT and CDR2 SNEGSKA come from the germline V gene (reference sequence). DNA of the CDR3: TGCAGTGCTGGGGACCTCCGAGGCAATCAGCCCCAGCATTTT. This translates into CSAGDLRGNQPQHF.

The chain carries TRBV6-1 and TRBJ1-4, with 7 bases identical to TRBD1. CDR3 length equals 15 residues. CDR1 and CDR2 (germline): MNHNS, SASEGT. Unmatched junction bases numbered 10, after V lost 5 bases and J lost 7 bases. The CDR3 DNA reads as TGTGCCAGCAGTCCCCGACAGGGCGGGATTGAAAAACTGTTTTTT. It translates to CASSPRQGGIEKLFF.

Only a few counts were recorded for this clonotype. The chain couples TRBV7-8 to TRBJ2-1; 7 bases are a match to TRBD1. V trimming: 3 bases; J trimming: 10 bases; junction bases outside the gene matches: 3. Germline V gene lookup returns CDR1 SGHVS and CDR2 FQNEAQ. The CDR3 covers 12 residues. CDR3 residues: CASSFTGQEQFF. The CDR3 nucleotides are TGTGCCAGCAGCTTTACGGGACAGGAGCAGTTCTTC. Full variable domain (outside the CDR3, taken from reference TRBV7-8 and TRBJ2-1): GAGVSQSPRYKVAKRGQDVALRCDPISGHVSLFWYQQALGQGPEFLTYFQNEAQLDKSGLPSDRFFAERPEGSVSTLKIQRTQQEDSAVYLCASSFTGQEQFFGPGTRLTVL.

This chain joins TRBV9 and TRBJ1-3; weak D call: TRBD1 (6 bases). The length of the CDR3 is 15 residues. Per germline, CDR1 SGDLS and CDR2 YYNGEE. V lost 3 bases and J 0 bases, leaving 10 bases between the germline ends. The CDR3 reads CASSAGQSSGNTIYF. For the CDR3, the DNA is TGTGCCAGCAGCGCGGGACAAAGCTCTGGAAACACCATATATTTT. Full variable domain (missing parts from reference TRBV9 and TRBJ1-3): DSGVTQTPKHLITATGQRVTLRCSPRSGDLSVYWYQQSLDQGLQFLIQYYNGEERAKGNILERFSAQQFPDLHSELNLSSLELGDSALYFCASSAGQSSGNTIYFGEGSWLTVV.